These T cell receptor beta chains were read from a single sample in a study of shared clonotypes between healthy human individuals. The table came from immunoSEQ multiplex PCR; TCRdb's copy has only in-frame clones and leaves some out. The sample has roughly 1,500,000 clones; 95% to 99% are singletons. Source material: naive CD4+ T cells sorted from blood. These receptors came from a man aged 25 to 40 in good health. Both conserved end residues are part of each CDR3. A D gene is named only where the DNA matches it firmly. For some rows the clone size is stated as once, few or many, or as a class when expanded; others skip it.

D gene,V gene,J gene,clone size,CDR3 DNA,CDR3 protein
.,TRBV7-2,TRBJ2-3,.,TGTGCCAGCAGATTACGGGACACCAGGGATACGCAGTATTTT,CASRLRDTRDTQYF
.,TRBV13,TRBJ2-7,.,TGTGCCAGCAGCCAGGGGCTAGCGGCAAAAATAGAGCAGTACTTC,CASSQGLAAKIEQYF
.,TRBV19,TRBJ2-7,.,TGTGCCAGTAGTATAAGGGTCCCCTCCTACGAGCAGTACTTC,CASSIRVPSYEQYF
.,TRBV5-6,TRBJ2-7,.,TGTGCCAGCAGCCGGCCCTCTGGGGAGCAGTACTTC,CASSRPSGEQYF
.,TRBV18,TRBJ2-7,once,TGTGCCAGCTCACCACCGCACAGGGTCGGCTACGAGCAGTACTTC,CASSPPHRVGYEQYF
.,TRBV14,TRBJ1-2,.,TGTGCCAGCAGCCAAGACCGCGGGACGATCTATGGCTACACCTTC,CASSQDRGTIYGYTF
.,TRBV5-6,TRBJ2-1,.,TGTGCCAGCAGCCCCCAAATCCCTCTGAGACTCTACAATGAGCAGTTCTTC,CASSPQIPLRLYNEQFF
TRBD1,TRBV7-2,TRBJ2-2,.,TGTGCCAGCAGAGGGGGCAGAACCACCGGGGAGCTGTTTTTT,CASRGGRTTGELFF
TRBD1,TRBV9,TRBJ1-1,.,TGTGCCAGCAGCGCCCGTCCGGGAGGGACAGGGGGCGCCGATTCCGAAGCTTTCTTT,CASSARPGGTGGADSEAFF
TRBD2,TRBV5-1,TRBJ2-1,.,TGCGCCAGCTCACAACGGGGGGTAGGGGAAAATGAGCAGTTCTTC,CASSQRGVGENEQFF
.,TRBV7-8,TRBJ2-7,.,TGTGCCAGCAGCTTAGGGGAGTCCCACGAGCAGTACTTC,CASSLGESHEQYF
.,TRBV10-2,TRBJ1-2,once,TGCGCCAGCAGTGCAGGTGTGGGTGGCTACACCTTC,CASSAGVGGYTF
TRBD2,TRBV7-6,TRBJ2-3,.,TGTGCCAGCAGCTTAAGCGGGAGGACAGATACGCAGTATTTT,CASSLSGRTDTQYF
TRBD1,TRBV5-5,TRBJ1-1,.,TGTGCCAGCGCAGGACAGGGAGCCACTGAAGCTTTCTTT,CASAGQGATEAFF
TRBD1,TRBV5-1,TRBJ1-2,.,TGCGCCAGCAGCGTAACGACAGGGAACTATGGCTACACCTTC,CASSVTTGNYGYTF
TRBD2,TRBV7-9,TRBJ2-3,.,TGTGCACACTTGGGCGGGAGGAGCACAGATACGCAGTATTTT,CAHLGGRSTDTQYF
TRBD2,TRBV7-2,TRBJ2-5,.,TGTGCCAGCAGCTTCTCGGCGGGAGTTGAGACCCAGTACTTC,CASSFSAGVETQYF
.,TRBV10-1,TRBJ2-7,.,TGCGCCAGCAGTGAGTCCCGGGAGCTCGAGCAGTACTTC,CASSESRELEQYF
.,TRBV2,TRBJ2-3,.,TGTGCCAGCCGCAAGACCGGGGATACGCAGTATTTT,CASRKTGDTQYF
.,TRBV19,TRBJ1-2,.,TGTGCCAGTAGTATGGGCAGGGCTAACTATGGCTACACCTTC,CASSMGRANYGYTF
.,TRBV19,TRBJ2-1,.,TGTGCCAGTAGTATTCCCCCCACCTACAATGAGCAGTTCTTC,CASSIPPTYNEQFF
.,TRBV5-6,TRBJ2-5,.,TGTGCCAGCATGTTACGGGGCCCCCAAGGGACCCAGTACTTC,CASMLRGPQGTQYF
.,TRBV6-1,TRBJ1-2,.,TGTGCCAGCAGTGCGGGCACGGGGTACGATGGCTACACCTTC,CASSAGTGYDGYTF
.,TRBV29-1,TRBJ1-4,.,TGCAGCGTTGCCGTACGGGGAGAAGACGAAAAACTGTTTTTT,CSVAVRGEDEKLFF
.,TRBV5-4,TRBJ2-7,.,TGTGCCAGCAGCTTGGAACCTGCCTACGAGCAGTACTTC,CASSLEPAYEQYF
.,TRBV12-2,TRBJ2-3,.,TGTGCAAGTCGCTCGCCGGGAGGAGGTCGTGATACGCAGTATTTT,CASRSPGGGRDTQYF
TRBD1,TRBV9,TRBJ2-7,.,TGTGCCAGCAGCGTAGCGGGACAGGGAGTCCCCTACGAGCAGTACTTC,CASSVAGQGVPYEQYF
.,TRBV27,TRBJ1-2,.,TGTGCCAGCAGTTTATATGCAGGGTATGGCTACACCTTC,CASSLYAGYGYTF
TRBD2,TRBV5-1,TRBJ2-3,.,TGCGCCAGCAGCTTGGGGGGACTAGCGGAGAACACAGATACGCAGTATTTT,CASSLGGLAENTDTQYF
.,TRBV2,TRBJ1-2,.,TGTGCCAGCAGCACAGGGACGAACTATGGCTACACCTTC,CASSTGTNYGYTF
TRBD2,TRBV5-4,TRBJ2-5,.,TGTGCCAGCAGCTCCGGGACTAACAAAGAGACCCAGTACTTC,CASSSGTNKETQYF
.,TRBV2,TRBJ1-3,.,TGTGCCAGCAGTGAGGCTGTTAGTGGAAACACCATATATTTT,CASSEAVSGNTIYF
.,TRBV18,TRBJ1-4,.,TGTGCCAGCTCACCAGTCGGGGGTACGGGAGGTGAAAAACTGTTTTTT,CASSPVGGTGGEKLFF
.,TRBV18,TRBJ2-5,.,TGTGCCAGCTCACCGATGGTAGAGACCCAGTACTTC,CASSPMVETQYF
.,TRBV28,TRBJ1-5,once,TGTGCCAGCACCACGAAGGGGTATCAGCCCCAGCATTTT,CASTTKGYQPQHF
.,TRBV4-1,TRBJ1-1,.,TGCGCCAGCAGCCAAGATAGGGAAGGACGGACTGAAGCTTTCTTT,CASSQDREGRTEAFF
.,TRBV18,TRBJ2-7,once,TGTGCCAGCTCACCAAGGGGGTTTGGTCAGGTCCCTAACGAGCAGTACTTC,CASSPRGFGQVPNEQYF
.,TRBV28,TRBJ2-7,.,TGTGCCAGCAGTCCTCAGGGTATAGGGTCCTACGAGCAGTACTTC,CASSPQGIGSYEQYF
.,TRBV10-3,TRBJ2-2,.,TGTGCCATCATGCGAGGGGCTGACACCGGGGAGCTGTTTTTT,CAIMRGADTGELFF
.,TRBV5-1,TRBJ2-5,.,TGCGCCAGCAGCTTTAGGGGGGCTCGAGAGACCCAGTACTTC,CASSFRGARETQYF
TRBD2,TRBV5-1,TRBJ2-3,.,TGCGCCAGCAGCCGACTAGCGGGGGACACAGATACGCAGTATTTT,CASSRLAGDTDTQYF
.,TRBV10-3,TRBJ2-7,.,TGTGCCATCAGTGATTGGTCCGCGGACCGCGAATCCTACGAGCAGTACTTC,CAISDWSADRESYEQYF
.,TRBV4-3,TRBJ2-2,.,TGCGCCAGCAGCCAGGAGGGGGTCGGGGAGCTGTTTTTT,CASSQEGVGELFF
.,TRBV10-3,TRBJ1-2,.,TGTGCCATCAGTGAGTCAAGCAGCTTCTATGGCTACACCTTC,CAISESSSFYGYTF
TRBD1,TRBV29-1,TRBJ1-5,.,TGCAGCGTAGCTACAGGGGTGGGGAGCAATCAGCCCCAGCATTTT,CSVATGVGSNQPQHF